Each of the 29 T cell receptor beta chains below was sequenced from the same sample in a study of cytomegalovirus exposure and HLA in healthy donors. The PCR had 60 Vbeta and 13 Jbeta primers. TCRdb keeps only in-frame clones here, not all; method: immunoSEQ multiplex PCR. The sample includes approximately 130,000 clones, over 80% of them seen just once. The specimen sequenced was PBMCs. Receptors were obtained from a boy aged 5-17 years in good health and CMV-seronegative.

This sequence joins TRBV4-1 and TRBJ2-1, with D perhaps matching TRBD2 (5 bases). Germline V gene data show CDR1 as MGHRA and CDR2 as YSYEKL. Trimming removed 2 bases from V and 6 bases from J, with 23 bases in between. The CDR3 covers 18 residues. The CDR3 coding sequence is TGCGCCAGCAGCCAAACAGCCCCGGCTAGCAGGCAAATCAATGAGCAGTTCTTC. This codes for CASSQTAPASRQINEQFF.

The gene calls are TRBV29-1 and TRBJ2-5, with 11 nucleotides matching TRBD2. The CDR3 spans 16 residues. Per the germline V gene, CDR1 is SQVTM and CDR2 is ANQGSEA. The V gene end was trimmed by 0 bases and the J gene end by 5 bases; junction bases not matched to a gene: 8. The CDR3, as DNA: TGCAGCGTTGAAGATCTAGTACTAGCGGGAGACGAGACCCAGTACTTC. It encodes CSVEDLVLAGDETQYF.

This sequence joins TRBV4-1 and TRBJ1-2, with TRBD1 as a possible D gene (6 bases). Per the germline V gene, CDR1 is MGHRA and CDR2 is YSYEKL. V was shortened by 0 bases and J by 4 bases, with 12 bases between the two germline ends. The CDR3 is 15 residues long. CDR3 bases: TGCGCCAGCAGCCAAGAGGCCAGGGGAATCTATGGCTACACCTTC. The encoded protein is CASSQEARGIYGYTF.

In this sample, this clone turned up once. The genes are TRBV6-6 and TRBJ2-1; 10 positions match TRBD2. The trim removed 4 bases at V and 5 bases at J, leaving 8 bases unmatched. Per germline, CDR1 MNHNY and CDR2 SVGAGI (reference sequence). The CDR3 is 16 amino acids. The DNA for the CDR3 is TGTGCCAGCAGTTCCGATAGCGGGAGGCCAGACAATGAGCAGTTCTTC. It yields the protein CASSSDSGRPDNEQFF.

The chain has TRBV7-2 and TRBJ1-3, with a weak D call TRBD1 (5 bases). V was pared by 5 bases and J by 7 bases, with 15 bases between. CDR1 and CDR2 (germline): SGHTA, FQGNSA. The CDR3 has 14 amino acids. In DNA, the CDR3 is TGTGCCAGCAGCCAAGCGGGGGGGTGGAACACCATATATTTT. It specifies CASSQAGGWNTIYF. Full variable domain (remainder filled in from reference TRBV7-2 and TRBJ1-3): GAGVSQSPSNKVTEKGKDVELRCDPISGHTALYWYRQSLGQGLEFLIYFQGNSAPDKSGLPSDRFSAERTGGSVSTLTIQRTQQEDSAVYLCASSQAGGWNTIYFGEGSWLTVV.

The genes are TRBV6-1 and TRBJ1-5; no firm D call. Germline lookup yields CDR1 MNHNS and CDR2 SASEGT. This CDR3 spans 17 amino acids. V was trimmed by 4 bases and J by 0 bases, leaving 16 bases between them. CDR3 in amino acids: CASSGRGGDYSNQPQHF. CDR3 DNA: TGTGCCAGCAGTGGTAGAGGAGGTGACTATAGCAATCAGCCCCAGCATTTT.

The CDR3 nucleotides are TGCGCCAGCAGCTTTTTCCTAGCGGGAGTGGAGACCCAGTACTTC. Amino acid sequence: CASSFFLAGVETQYF. The rearrangement joins TRBV5-1 to TRBJ2-5, with 10 bases matching TRBD2. From germline, CDR1 is SGHRS and CDR2 YFSETQ. The CDR3 is made up of 15 amino acids. With V trimmed by 2 bases and J by 5 bases, 6 bases remained unmatched.

The chain couples TRBV11-3 to TRBJ2-7, with D unclear. CDR1 is SGHNT and CDR2 is YENEEA in the germline V gene. This CDR3 comprises 13 residues. Trimming removed 5 bases at V and 5 bases at J, with 13 bases between. The CDR3: CASSPSGSHEQYF. The CDR3 nucleotides are TGTGCCAGCAGCCCCTCCGGGTCACACGAGCAGTACTTC.

This clone was observed a few times. The chain carries TRBV19 and TRBJ2-1; TRBD2 matches at 10 bases. The CDR3 is 15 residues long. The V gene end was trimmed by 1 base and the J gene end by 4 bases; junction bases not matched to a gene: 1. Germline V gene data show CDR1 as LNHDA and CDR2 as SQIVND (reference sequence). In DNA, the CDR3 is TGTGCCAGTAGTATAGGGACTAGCGGTTACAATGAGCAGTTCTTC. Its translation: CASSIGTSGYNEQFF.

This chain joins TRBV29-1 and TRBJ1-2; D possibly corresponds to TRBD1 (6 bases). V was shortened by 0 bases and J by 12 bases, with 14 bases between the two germline ends. CDR1 and CDR2 from the germline V gene are SQVTM and ANQGSEA. The CDR3 extends over 12 amino acids. The CDR3 loop is CSVEDPDKGDTF. DNA of the CDR3: TGCAGCGTTGAAGATCCGGACAAGGGGGACACCTTC.

This chain joins TRBV7-2 and TRBJ2-3, with D possibly being TRBD2 (5 bases). The ends were cut back, 0 bases at V and 1 base at J, with 8 bases in the middle. Germline CDR1 and CDR2: SGHTA and FQGNSA. There are 15 residues in the CDR3. CDR3 protein: CASSLAWTRTDTQYF. The CDR3 bases are TGTGCCAGCAGCTTAGCGTGGACTCGCACAGATACGCAGTATTTT.

This clone occurred a few times. The chain uses TRBV19 and TRBJ1-1, with a tentative D call TRBD1 (5 bases). V shed 1 base and J shed 1 base, with 10 bases lying between them. Germline CDR1 reads LNHDA; CDR2 reads SQIVND (reference sequence). The CDR3 is 15 amino acids. For the CDR3, the DNA is TGTGCCAGTAGTATAGTGGCAGGGTCGAACACTGAAGCTTTCTTT. Translated, it gives CASSIVAGSNTEAFF.

The chain combines TRBV13 with TRBJ2-5, with D possibly matching TRBD1 (6 bases). With the DNA end fitting TRBJ2-7 better, the J assignment may be wrong. Per the germline V gene, CDR1 is PRHDT and CDR2 is FYEKMQ (reference sequence). The CDR3 spans 15 residues. CDR3 in amino acids: CASSLPGARTYEQYF. CDR3 in DNA: TGTGCCAGCAGCTTACCAGGGGCTAGAACCTACGAGCAGTACTTC.

The rearrangement joins TRBV12-2 to TRBJ2-7; the listed D gene, TRBD1, was not tested against the DNA. TRBV12-2 is listed as a pseudogene. This CDR3 spans 16 amino acids. This CDR3 reads CASRGKVRDRGYEQYF. CDR3 sequence (DNA): TGTGCAAGTCGCGGAAAGGTTAGGGACAGGGGCTACGAGCAGTACTTC.

This sequence joins TRBV27 and TRBJ1-6; 7 bases are shared with TRBD1. Germline CDR1 is MNHEY and CDR2 is SMNVEV (reference sequence). The ends lost 2 bases at V and 6 bases at J; junction bases unmatched: 4. The CDR3 consists of 15 residues. The CDR3 sequence: CASSLRDSLNSPLHF. The DNA for the CDR3 is TGTGCCAGCAGTTTAAGGGACAGTCTTAATTCACCCCTCCACTTT.

The V and J genes are TRBV5-4 and TRBJ2-3, with no clear D. This CDR3 has 12 amino acids. Trimming took off 3 bases at V and 4 bases at J, with 6 bases between the two ends. Germline V lookup: CDR1 SGHNT, CDR2 YYREEE (reference sequence). This CDR3 is CASSYLSDTQYF. CDR3 nucleotides: TGTGCCAGCAGCTACTTATCAGATACGCAGTATTTT.

This sequence joins TRBV5-5 and TRBJ1-1; 7 bases are a match to TRBD1. V lost 4 bases and J lost 6; bases outside the gene matches: 9. In germline, CDR1 is SGHKS, CDR2 YYEKEE (reference sequence). The CDR3 is 14 residues long. CDR3 DNA: TGTGCCAGCAGCCGAACAGGGGACGATTCTGAAGCTTTCTTT. Translated, it gives CASSRTGDDSEAFF.

The V call is TRBV5-6, the J call TRBJ1-2; D is uncertain. This CDR3 has 12 amino acids. CDR1 SGHDT and CDR2 YYEEEE come from the germline V gene. Trimming shortened V by 3 bases and J by 5 bases, and 8 bases separated the two germline ends. CDR3 amino acids: CASSSGLYGYTF. In DNA form, the CDR3 reads TGTGCCAGCAGCTCCGGGTTGTATGGCTACACCTTC.

This chain uses TRBV5-1 with TRBJ2-1; weak D call: TRBD2 (5 bases). Germline CDR1 and CDR2: SGHRS and YFSETQ. CDR3 length equals 14 residues. The V end was cut by 7 bases, the J end by 8 bases, with 19 bases between. As DNA, the CDR3 is TGCGCCAGCTCACACCCTGCGCCCGGGGATGAGCAGTTCTTC. The encoded protein is CASSHPAPGDEQFF.

V usage is TRBV6-5 and J usage is TRBJ2-5; 10 bases line up with TRBD1. The J call could be wrong; TRBJ2-7 is a better fit for the DNA end. This CDR3 comprises 14 residues. Germline values: CDR1 MNHEY, CDR2 SVGAGI. The CDR3 spells CASSTRDRGAEQYF. DNA for the CDR3: TGTGCCAGCAGTACAAGGGACAGGGGCGCCGAGCAGTACTTC.

The table lists this clone with a few counts. The CDR3 bases are TGCAGCTACCGTAAGGGGATGGAGTACGAGCAGTACTTC. It is translated as CSYRKGMEYEQYF. The chain uses TRBV29-1 and TRBJ2-7; possible D gene TRBD1, 5 bases. The CDR3 length is 13 residues. Germline lookup yields CDR1 SQVTM and CDR2 ANQGSEA. V lost 8 bases, J lost 4 bases, and 18 bases lay in between.

This rearrangement joins TRBV11-3 to TRBJ2-1; D gene uncertain. This CDR3 contains 15 residues. Trimming pared 1 base from V and 5 bases from J, leaving 12 bases between. Germline V gene data show CDR1 as SGHNT and CDR2 as YENEEA. The CDR3 here is CASSLGLVADNEQFF. Written as DNA, the CDR3 is TGTGCCAGCAGCTTAGGATTGGTTGCAGACAATGAGCAGTTCTTC.

This sequence joins TRBV7-9 and TRBJ1-1, with TRBD1 as a possible D gene (5 bases). The V gene lost 1 base and the J gene lost 4 bases, with 10 bases spanning the gap. From germline, CDR1 is SEHNR and CDR2 FQNEAQ (reference sequence). The CDR3 is 14 amino acids. DNA for the CDR3: TGTGCCAGCAGCTTAGGGTCAGGGTCCACTGAAGCTTTCTTT. Translating gives CASSLGSGSTEAFF.

This chain connects TRBV11-3 to TRBJ1-2; no firm D call. Per the germline V gene, CDR1 is SGHNT and CDR2 is YENEEA. Trimming stripped 5 bases from V and 4 bases from J, with 17 bases between. The length of the CDR3 is 15 residues. DNA for the CDR3: TGTGCCAGCAGCCCGCGAGGGCCCGGAGGCTATGGCTACACCTTC. As protein: CASSPRGPGGYGYTF. The full variable domain, its missing parts supplied by reference TRBV11-3 and TRBJ1-2, is EAGVVQSPRYKIIEKKQPVAFWCNPISGHNTLYWYLQNLGQGPELLIRYENEEAVDDSQLPKDRFSAERLKGVDSTLKIQPAELGDSAVYLCASSPRGPGGYGYTFGSGTRLTVV.

The chain links TRBV5-1 to TRBJ2-1, with 8 positions matching TRBD1. J lost 6 bases, V lost 4 bases, and 9 bases had no gene match. The CDR3 is 15 residues long. Germline lookup yields CDR1 SGHRS and CDR2 YFSETQ. This chain's CDR3 is CASSPDRGIGNEQFF. DNA of the CDR3: TGCGCCAGCAGCCCCGACAGGGGCATCGGCAATGAGCAGTTCTTC.

The rearrangement joins TRBV9 to TRBJ1-1; a possible D gene is TRBD1 (6 bases). CDR1 is SGDLS, CDR2 YYNGEE, per germline. CDR3 length: 14 amino acids. The V end was cut by 3 bases, the J end by 4 bases, with 13 bases between. CDR3 bases: TGTGCCAGCAGCGCCGAAAACAGGGCCACTGAAGCTTTCTTT. Residues: CASSAENRATEAFF.

The genes are TRBV9 and TRBJ2-7; 7 nucleotides line up with TRBD2. J was trimmed by 5 bases and V by 0 bases; bases with no gene match: 8. This CDR3 region has 15 residues. CDR1 and CDR2 (germline): SGDLS, YYNGEE. For the CDR3, the DNA is TGTGCCAGCAGCGTAGATGCGGGAGAGAGTGACGAGCAGTACTTC. Residues: CASSVDAGESDEQYF.

The chain links TRBV5-4 to TRBJ2-2; 12 bases match TRBD2. Germline V gene data show CDR1 as SGHNT and CDR2 as YYREEE (reference sequence). The CDR3 runs 16 residues. Losses at the gene ends were 3 bases for V and 4 bases for J; bases not matched to a gene: 4. CDR3 nucleotides: TGTGCCAGCAGCTCGCTAGCGGGAGGGACCACCGGGGAGCTGTTTTTT. Translating gives CASSSLAGGTTGELFF. Complete variable domain (other parts from reference TRBV5-4 and TRBJ2-2): ETGVTQSPTHLIKTRGQQVTLRCSSQSGHNTVSWYQQALGQGPQFIFQYYREEENGRGNFPPRFSGLQFPNYSSELNVNALELDDSALYLCASSSLAGGTTGELFFGEGSRLTVL.

The V call is TRBV5-1, the J call TRBJ2-1; 7 bases fit TRBD2. The J segment lost 7 bases and the V segment lost 3 bases, leaving 13 bases of the junction unmatched. The CDR3 runs to 16 residues. From germline, CDR1 is SGHRS and CDR2 YFSETQ. The CDR3 sequence: CASSSGLVPLGNEQFF. The CDR3 DNA reads as TGCGCCAGCAGCTCCGGACTAGTCCCCCTGGGGAATGAGCAGTTCTTC.